Listed below are T cell receptor beta chains from one sample, sequenced in a study of blood T cell repertoires in COVID-19. The protocol was immunoSEQ multiplex PCR, while the TCRdb copy is restricted to in-frame clones and leaves out a portion. The repertoire has around 400,000 clones, roughly 90% of them found once; the top ten carry about 1.2%. Sequenced material: peripheral blood. These TCRs come from a man aged 35 to 55 with acute or convalescent COVID-19. Both conserved end residues are part of each CDR3. D genes are given only for firm matches. Expanded clones are given a class, and other clones once, few, many or no size at all.

>TRBJ1-4|TRBV19|.|.
CASSMVSGLNEKLFF
TGTGCCAGTAGTATGGTGTCAGGGCTTAATGAAAAACTGTTTTTT
>TRBJ2-2|TRBV6-5|.|.
CASGRGTDTGELFF
TGTGCCAGCGGGCGCGGGACCGACACCGGGGAGCTGTTTTTT
>TRBJ1-2|TRBV7-9|.|few
CASSLTRPPPGGYTF
TGTGCCAGCAGCTTAACGCGCCCTCCCCCCGGGGGCTACACCTTC
>TRBJ2-4|TRBV10-2|TRBD2|.
CASSGTSGGNIQYF
TGCGCCAGCAGCGGGACTAGCGGGGGAAACATTCAGTACTTC
>TRBJ1-2|TRBV30|.|.
CAWRSSSNYGYTF
TGTGCCTGGAGATCCAGTTCAAACTATGGCTACACCTTC
>TRBJ2-7|TRBV14|TRBD1|few
CASRSDRGYEQYF
TGTGCCAGCAGATCGGACAGGGGTTACGAGCAGTACTTC
>TRBJ2-5|TRBV27|.|.
CASSPRGGETQYF
TGTGCCAGCAGTCCACGGGGAGGAGAGACCCAGTACTTC
>TRBJ1-5|TRBV10-3|.|.
CAISESTTGSSNQPQHF
TGTGCCATCAGTGAGTCTACGACAGGCTCTAGCAATCAGCCCCAGCATTTT
>TRBJ1-2|TRBV7-2|TRBD1|.
CASSLIVRQGSDGYTF
TGTGCCAGCAGCTTAATCGTACGACAGGGCTCCGATGGCTACACCTTC
>TRBJ2-1|TRBV29-1|TRBD2|.
CSVSPRLAGGPDEQFF
TGCAGCGTTAGTCCCCGACTAGCGGGAGGGCCAGATGAGCAGTTCTTC
>TRBJ1-5|TRBV28|TRBD1|.
CATQTGQGRRSNQPQHF
TGTGCCACTCAAACCGGACAGGGTCGTCGAAGCAATCAGCCCCAGCATTTT
>TRBJ2-5|TRBV30|TRBD2|.
CAWRATSGIYRFQETQYF
TGTGCCTGGAGAGCTACTAGCGGGATTTACAGATTCCAAGAGACCCAGTACTTC
>TRBJ2-3|TRBV9|.|.
CASSEEGAADTQYF
TGTGCCAGCAGCGAGGAAGGGGCCGCAGATACGCAGTATTTT
>TRBJ1-1|TRBV2|TRBD1|few
CASGGVPGQGMNTEAFF
TGTGCCAGCGGTGGGGTCCCGGGACAGGGAATGAACACTGAAGCTTTCTTT
>TRBJ1-6|TRBV4-1|TRBD1|.
CASSPTDRGNSPLHF
TGCGCCAGCAGCCCAACAGACAGGGGGAATTCACCCCTCCACTTT
>TRBJ2-2|TRBV4-1|.|.
CASSQPQRVAGELFF
TGCGCCAGCAGCCAGCCCCAGAGGGTCGCCGGGGAGCTGTTTTTT
>TRBJ1-5|TRBV7-2|.|many
CASSATTGSGQPQHF
TGTGCCAGCAGCGCAACGACAGGTTCGGGACAGCCCCAGCATTTT